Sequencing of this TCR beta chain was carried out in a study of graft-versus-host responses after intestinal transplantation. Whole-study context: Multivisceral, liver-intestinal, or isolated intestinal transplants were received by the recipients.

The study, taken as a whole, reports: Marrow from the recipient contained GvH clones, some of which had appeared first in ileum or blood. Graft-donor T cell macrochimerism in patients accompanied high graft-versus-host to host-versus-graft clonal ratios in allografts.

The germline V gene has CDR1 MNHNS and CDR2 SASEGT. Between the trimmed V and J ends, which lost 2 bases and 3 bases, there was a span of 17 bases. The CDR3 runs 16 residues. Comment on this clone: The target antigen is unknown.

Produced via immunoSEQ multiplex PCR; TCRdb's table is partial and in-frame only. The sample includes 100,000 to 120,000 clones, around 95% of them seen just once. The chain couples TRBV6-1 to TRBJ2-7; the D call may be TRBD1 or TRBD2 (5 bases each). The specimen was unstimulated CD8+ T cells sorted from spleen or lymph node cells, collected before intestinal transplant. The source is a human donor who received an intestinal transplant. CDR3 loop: CASSEQGVLGFYEQYF. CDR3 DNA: TGTGCCAGCAGTGAACAGGGAGTCCTGGGCTTCTACGAGCAGTACTTC.